This T cell receptor beta chain was obtained from a study of control samples from healthy donors and cancer patients. Assay: immunoSEQ multiplex PCR; the TCRdb copy retains only in-frame clones and omits some. Of 230,000 or so clones in the sample, around 94% are singletons; the top ten hold approximately 1.4%. CDR1 and CDR2 from the germline V gene are SGHDT and YYEEEE. V shed 1 base and J shed 3 bases, with 14 bases lying between them. The CDR3 spans 15 residues. The source material was blood. The rearrangement links TRBV5-6 to TRBJ2-7; no clear D. The sequence was collected from a man aged 45-60 years in good health. In DNA, the CDR3 is TGTGCCAGCAGCTTGTCCCCCGAGGCCTACTACGAGCAGTACGTC. This sequence encodes CASSLSPEAYYEQYV.